Shown below are 24 T cell receptor beta chains from a single sample sequenced in a study of shared clonotypes between healthy human individuals. Naive CD8 populations comprised CD45RO-negative cells positively selected for CCR7, excluding terminally differentiated effector memory CD45RA+ cells. The table came from immunoSEQ multiplex PCR; TCRdb's copy has only in-frame clones and leaves some out. This table has around 1,900,000 clones, roughly 93% appearing once. The material sequenced was naive CD8+ T cells from PBMCs. The origin of the receptors is a young man in good health. Some clones in this sample may be carry-over from other donors' samples.

This chain connects TRBV7-9 to TRBJ1-2; 9 nucleotides agree with TRBD1. The CDR3 has 17 amino acids. V shed 0 bases, J shed 6 bases, and the junction held 11 bases outside the gene matches. Germline V gene sequence: CDR1 SEHNR, CDR2 FQNEAQ (reference sequence). The CDR3 region has the DNA TGTGCCAGCAGCTTAGCGCGGGGGACAGGGAGCGGTGATGGCTACACCTTC. Its protein product is CASSLARGTGSGDGYTF.

The chain employs TRBV18 and TRBJ2-1; 9 bases are a match to TRBD1. Germline trimming cut 4 bases from V and 4 bases from J; bases unmatched to any gene: 11. From germline, CDR1 is KGHSH and CDR2 LQKENI. The CDR3 has 17 residues. CDR3 loop: CASSRAPGTGIYNEQFF. The CDR3 DNA reads TGTGCCAGCTCACGGGCCCCCGGGACAGGGATATACAATGAGCAGTTCTTC.

As DNA, the CDR3 is TGTGCCAGCAGTGGACTCTTGGACAGGGCATACGAGCAGTACTTC. It specifies CASSGLLDRAYEQYF. This sequence joins TRBV2 and TRBJ2-7, with TRBD1 matching over 8 bases. The ends lost 4 bases at V and 4 bases at J; junction bases unmatched: 9. From germline, CDR1 is SNHLY and CDR2 FYNNEI. CDR3 size: 15 residues.

This clone was detected once. The V and J genes are TRBV28 and TRBJ1-5; D ambiguous. V dropped 7 bases and J dropped 5 bases, with 12 bases sitting between them. The CDR3 contains 13 residues. Germline V gives CDR1 MDHEN, CDR2 SYDVKM. CDR3 sequence: CASTSTAYQPQHF. DNA for the CDR3: TGTGCCAGCACCTCAACCGCTTATCAGCCCCAGCATTTT.

In DNA, the CDR3 is TGTGCCAGCAGCTTGGGGACAGCCAGCTCCTACGAGCAGTACTTC. Protein sequence: CASSLGTASSYEQYF. The V call is TRBV5-6, the J call TRBJ2-7; D perhaps matches TRBD1 (6 bases). Trimming took 0 bases from V and 0 from J, leaving 10 bases between them. The germline gives CDR1 SGHDT, CDR2 YYEEEE. The CDR3 contains 15 residues.

This chain links TRBV27 with TRBJ2-7; a weak D match, TRBD2 (6 bases). Germline loops: CDR1 MNHEY, CDR2 SMNVEV (reference sequence). Trimming left V 3 bases short and J 2 bases short, with 14 bases between. The CDR3 loop spans 15 amino acids. The CDR3 spells CASSLMVAATYEQYF. The CDR3 bases are TGTGCCAGCAGTTTGATGGTAGCGGCAACCTACGAGCAGTACTTC.

The V gene is TRBV5-4, the J gene TRBJ2-2; D is unresolved. CDR3 length: 17 amino acids. Germline V gene lookup returns CDR1 SGHNT and CDR2 YYREEE (reference sequence). Trimming cost V 4 bases and J 1 base, with 17 bases left between them. For the CDR3, the DNA is TGTGCCAGCAGCCTGGATCCCGGACGGGTGAACACCGGGGAGCTGTTTTTT. This translates into CASSLDPGRVNTGELFF. Filled out from reference TRBV5-4 and TRBJ2-2, the complete variable domain reads ETGVTQSPTHLIKTRGQQVTLRCSSQSGHNTVSWYQQALGQGPQFIFQYYREEENGRGNFPPRFSGLQFPNYSSELNVNALELDDSALYLCASSLDPGRVNTGELFFGEGSRLTVL.

The chain is built from TRBV6-5 and TRBJ2-7, with D perhaps given as TRBD1 or TRBD2 (5 bases each). Trimming removed 2 bases from V and 6 bases from J, with 17 bases in between. The CDR3 contains 15 residues. Germline-derived CDR1 and CDR2 are MNHEY and SVGAGI. CDR3 DNA sequence: TGTGCCAGCAGTTACCGCGGTGGTCGGGGACGCGAGCAGTACTTC. Its translation is CASSYRGGRGREQYF.

The chain combines TRBV7-9 with TRBJ2-6, with TRBD1 matching over 7 bases. V was pared by 5 bases and J by 0 bases, with 4 bases of the junction left unmatched. This CDR3 contains 16 residues. CDR1 and CDR2 from the germline V gene are SEHNR and FQNEAQ (reference sequence). CDR3 protein: CASSRTGTSGANVLTF. CDR3 DNA: TGTGCCAGCAGCCGGACAGGAACCTCTGGGGCCAACGTCCTGACTTTC.

The chain carries TRBV13 and TRBJ2-7, with a possible D match to TRBD2 (5 bases). Germline CDR1 reads PRHDT; CDR2 reads FYEKMQ (reference sequence). CDR3 size: 14 residues. Between the trimmed V and J ends, which lost 8 bases and 7 bases, there was a span of 21 bases. CDR3 protein: CASLEGAREAEQYF. CDR3 sequence (DNA): TGTGCCAGCCTAGAGGGAGCGCGAGAGGCAGAGCAGTACTTC.

The rearrangement uses TRBV18 and TRBJ2-2, with TRBD2 matching 8 bases. CDR1 is KGHSH and CDR2 is LQKENI in the germline V gene. CDR3 length: 15 residues. After removal of 3 bases from V and 6 bases from J, the junction contained 6 bases not matched to a gene. The CDR3 DNA reads TGTGCCAGCTCACCCGGGACTAGGAGCGCCGGGGAGCTGTTTTTT. Residues: CASSPGTRSAGELFF.

This clone was seen a single time. The rearrangement joins TRBV4-3 to TRBJ2-1; 7 bases line up with TRBD1. V dropped 0 bases and J dropped 3; count of bases not matched to a gene: 11. Germline CDR1 reads LGHNA; CDR2 reads YSLEER. The CDR3 runs to 18 residues. CDR3 coding DNA: TGCGCCAGCAGCCAAGATTACGACCCTAACAGGGGCTACAATGAGCAGTTCTTC. It translates to CASSQDYDPNRGYNEQFF.

The chain employs TRBV27 and TRBJ2-3; 8 nucleotides agree with TRBD2. The CDR3 runs 16 residues. Germline loops: CDR1 MNHEY, CDR2 SMNVEV (reference sequence). Germline trimming cut 4 bases from V and 0 bases from J; bases unmatched to any gene: 6. The CDR3 DNA reads TGTGCCAGCAGTTACGGGGCTAGCGGGAGCACAGATACGCAGTATTTT. Translation gives CASSYGASGSTDTQYF.

The chain joins TRBV25-1 to TRBJ2-1; the match to TRBD1 covers 11 bases. The CDR3 loop spans 16 amino acids. The germline V gene encodes CDR1 MGHDK and CDR2 SYGVNS. J was trimmed by 3 bases and V by 3 bases; bases with no gene match: 4. Here the CDR3 reads CASSEGQGGLYNEQFF. The CDR3 DNA reads as TGTGCCAGCAGTGAGGGACAGGGGGGCCTCTACAATGAGCAGTTCTTC.

With regard to this clone: One end of the junction varies from germline; a read error may be responsible. J is TRBJ2-5 and V is TRBV4-3, with TRBD1 identical over 10 bases. The tail of the sequence fits TRBJ2-7 better, so the J call may be wrong. The CDR3 is 16 residues long. The germline CDR1 and CDR2 sequences are LGHNA and YSLEER. The CDR3 region has the DNA TGCGCCAGCAGCGAAGAGGCGACAGGGGGCGGCTACGAGCAGTACTTC. Protein: CASSEEATGGGYEQYF.

The V and J genes are TRBV5-4 and TRBJ2-1; 12 positions match TRBD2. The CDR3 is made up of 16 amino acids. Trimming cost V 2 bases and J 7 bases; bases outside gene matches: 7. Per the germline V gene, CDR1 is SGHNT and CDR2 is YYREEE (reference sequence). The CDR3: CASSFRTSGIINEQFF. CDR3 DNA sequence: TGTGCCAGCAGCTTCCGGACTAGCGGGATTATTAATGAGCAGTTCTTC.

This rearrangement joins TRBV28 to TRBJ1-5, with D uncertain. Germline lookup yields CDR1 MDHEN and CDR2 SYDVKM. The CDR3 loop spans 16 amino acids. V dropped 6 bases and J dropped 5 bases, with 20 bases sitting between them. CDR3 nucleotide sequence: TGTGCCAGCAGGTCCCGAGGCCACGGAATAGATCAGCCCCAGCATTTT. Translation gives CASRSRGHGIDQPQHF.

This clone appeared a single time. The chain carries TRBV11-2 and TRBJ2-7, with D possibly matching TRBD1 (5 bases). Germline V gene sequence: CDR1 SGHAT, CDR2 FQNNGV. V gave up 0 bases and J gave up 7 bases, with 16 bases separating them. This CDR3 has 15 residues. The DNA of the CDR3 is TGTGCCAGCAGCTTAGAGGGGCTTGGCGATGGGGAGCAGTACTTC. Amino acid sequence: CASSLEGLGDGEQYF. Drawing the rest from reference TRBV11-2 and TRBJ2-7, the complete variable domain is EAGVAQSPRYKIIEKRQSVAFWCNPISGHATLYWYQQILGQGPKLLIQFQNNGVVDDSQLPKDRFSAERLKGVDSTLKIQPAKLEDSAVYLCASSLEGLGDGEQYFGPGTRLTVT.

The chain recombines TRBV7-2 with TRBJ2-4; D remains ambiguous. Trimming cost V 2 bases and J 5 bases, with 13 bases left between them. The CDR3 is 15 residues long. Per the germline V gene, CDR1 is SGHTA and CDR2 is FQGNSA. The CDR3 sequence is CASSLNRARENIQYF. The CDR3, as DNA: TGTGCCAGCAGCTTAAATAGGGCTAGAGAAAACATTCAGTACTTC.

The V gene is TRBV7-8, the J gene TRBJ2-1; D call uncertain. V was cut by 5 bases and J by 15 bases, with 17 bases left in between. This CDR3 has 12 residues. Per the germline V gene, CDR1 is SGHVS and CDR2 is FQNEAQ. CDR3 nucleotides: TGTGCCAGCAGCGCATCTCGCCTTCAGGCGTTCTTC. Amino acids: CASSASRLQAFF.

The V call is TRBV4-1, the J call TRBJ2-7; 7 bases are a match to TRBD2. V lost 4 bases and J lost 3; bases outside the gene matches: 9. Germline V CDR1 and CDR2: MGHRA, YSYEKL. This CDR3 comprises 15 residues. CDR3 in DNA: TGCGCCAGCAGCCCTCGAGAGTGGGAGGGCTACGAGCAGTACTTC. This encodes CASSPREWEGYEQYF.

V is TRBV5-1 and J is TRBJ2-7; possibly TRBD1 for D (6 bases). Germline loops: CDR1 SGHRS, CDR2 YFSETQ. The CDR3 is made up of 14 amino acids. V was shortened by 4 bases and J by 5 bases, with 16 bases between the two germline ends. The CDR3 DNA sequence: TGCGCCAGCAGCCCCGGACAGTTTGGGAACGAGCAGTACTTC. The encoded protein is CASSPGQFGNEQYF.

This sequence joins TRBV13 and TRBJ2-2, with unresolved D. This CDR3 has 15 amino acids. Germline CDR1 is PRHDT and CDR2 is FYEKMQ (reference sequence). With 0 bases removed from V and 0 bases from J, the gap between germline ends came to 5 bases. The chain's CDR3 is CASSLGGSNTGELFF. CDR3 nucleotides: TGTGCCAGCAGCTTAGGCGGTTCGAACACCGGGGAGCTGTTTTTT.

The chain couples TRBV9 to TRBJ1-1; a weak D match, TRBD1 (5 bases). Trimming pared 3 bases from V and 5 bases from J, leaving 26 bases between. Germline V gene lookup returns CDR1 SGDLS and CDR2 YYNGEE. The CDR3 runs 18 residues. In DNA form, the CDR3 reads TGTGCCAGCAGCGCCCTAACGGAGGGGTCGGTTTCGGAAACTGAAGCTTTCTTT. Protein product: CASSALTEGSVSETEAFF.